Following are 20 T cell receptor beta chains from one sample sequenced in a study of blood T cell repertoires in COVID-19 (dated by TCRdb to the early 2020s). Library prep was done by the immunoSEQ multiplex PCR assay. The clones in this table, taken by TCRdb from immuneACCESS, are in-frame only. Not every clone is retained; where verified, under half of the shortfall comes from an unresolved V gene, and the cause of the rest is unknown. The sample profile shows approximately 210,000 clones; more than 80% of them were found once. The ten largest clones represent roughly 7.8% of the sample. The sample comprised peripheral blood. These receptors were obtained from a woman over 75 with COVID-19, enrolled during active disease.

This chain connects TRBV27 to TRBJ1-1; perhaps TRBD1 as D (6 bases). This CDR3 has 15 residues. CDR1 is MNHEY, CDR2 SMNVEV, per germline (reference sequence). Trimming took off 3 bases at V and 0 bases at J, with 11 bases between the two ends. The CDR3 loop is CASSLAGAVNTEAFF. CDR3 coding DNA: TGTGCCAGCAGTTTGGCAGGGGCTGTGAACACTGAAGCTTTCTTT.

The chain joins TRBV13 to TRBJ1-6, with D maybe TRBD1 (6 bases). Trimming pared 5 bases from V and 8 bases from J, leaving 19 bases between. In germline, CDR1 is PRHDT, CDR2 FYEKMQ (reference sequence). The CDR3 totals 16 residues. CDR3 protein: CASSRAGGGLDSPLHF. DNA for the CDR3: TGTGCCAGCAGCCGAGCGGGGGGCGGCTTAGATTCACCCCTCCACTTT.

DNA of the CDR3: TGTGCCAGCTCCCGGACAGCTCGTAATGAAAAACTGTTTTTT. This gives the protein CASSRTARNEKLFF. V gene TRBV18 combines with J gene TRBJ1-4; D is possibly TRBD1 (6 bases). The CDR3 runs to 14 residues. Germline CDR1 is KGHSH and CDR2 is LQKENI. V dropped 6 bases and J dropped 4 bases, with 12 bases sitting between them.

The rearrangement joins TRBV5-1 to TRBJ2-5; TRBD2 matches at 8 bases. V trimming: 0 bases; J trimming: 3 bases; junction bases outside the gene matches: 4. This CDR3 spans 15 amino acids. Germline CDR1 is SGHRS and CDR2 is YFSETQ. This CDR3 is CASSLAATSEETQYF. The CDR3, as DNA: TGCGCCAGCAGCTTGGCTGCGACTAGCGAAGAGACCCAGTACTTC.

This CDR3 is CAISESGGGIYNEQFF. The DNA of the CDR3 is TGTGCCATCAGTGAGTCAGGCGGGGGGATTTACAATGAGCAGTTCTTC. The chain employs TRBV10-3 and TRBJ2-1; 8 nucleotides agree with TRBD2. Per germline, CDR1 ENHRY and CDR2 SYGVKD. The CDR3 length is 16 residues. The V gene end was trimmed by 0 bases and the J gene end by 4 bases; junction bases not matched to a gene: 5.

The DNA of the CDR3 is TGTGCCAGCAGTTACGAGGTGGACACTGAAGCTTTCTTT. Translation gives CASSYEVDTEAFF. J is TRBJ1-1 and V is TRBV6-5; D remains unclear. V lost 2 bases and J 3 bases, leaving 7 bases between the germline ends. Germline V lookup: CDR1 MNHEY, CDR2 SVGAGI. This CDR3 contains 13 residues.

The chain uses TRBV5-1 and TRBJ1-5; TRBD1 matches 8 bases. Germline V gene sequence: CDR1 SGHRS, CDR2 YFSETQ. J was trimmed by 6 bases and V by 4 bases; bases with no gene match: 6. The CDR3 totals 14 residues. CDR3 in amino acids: CASSAGTGGQPQHF. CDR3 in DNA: TGCGCCAGCAGCGCTGGGACAGGCGGTCAGCCCCAGCATTTT. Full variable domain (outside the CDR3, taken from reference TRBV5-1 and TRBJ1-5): KAGVTQTPRYLIKTRGQQVTLSCSPISGHRSVSWYQQTPGQGLQFLFEYFSETQRNKGNFPGRFSGRQFSNSRSEMNVSTLELGDSALYLCASSAGTGGQPQHFGDGTRLSIL.

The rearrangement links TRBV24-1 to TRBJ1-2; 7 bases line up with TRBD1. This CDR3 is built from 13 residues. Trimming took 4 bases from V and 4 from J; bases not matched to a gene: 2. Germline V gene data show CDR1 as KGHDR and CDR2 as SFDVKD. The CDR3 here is CATSETGSYGYTF. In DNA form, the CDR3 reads TGTGCCACCAGTGAGACAGGGAGCTATGGCTACACCTTC.

The CDR3 is CASSLAIEETQYF. CDR3 nucleotides: TGTGCCAGCAGCTTAGCTATTGAAGAGACCCAGTACTTC. The rearrangement joins TRBV7-2 to TRBJ2-5; D not certain. CDR1 is SGHTA, CDR2 FQGNSA, per germline. Between the trimmed V and J ends, which lost 0 bases and 3 bases, there was a span of 5 bases. The CDR3 runs 13 residues.

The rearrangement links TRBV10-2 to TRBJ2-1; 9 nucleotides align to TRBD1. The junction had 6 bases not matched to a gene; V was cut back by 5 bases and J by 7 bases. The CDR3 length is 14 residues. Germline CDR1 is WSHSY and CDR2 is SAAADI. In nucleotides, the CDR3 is TGCGCCAGCAGTAAGGGACAGGGAGGGAATGAGCAGTTCTTC. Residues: CASSKGQGGNEQFF.

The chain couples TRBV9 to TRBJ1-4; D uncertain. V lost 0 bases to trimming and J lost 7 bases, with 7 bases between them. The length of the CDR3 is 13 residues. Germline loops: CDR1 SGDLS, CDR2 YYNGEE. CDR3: CASSVDPGEKLFF. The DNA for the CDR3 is TGTGCCAGCAGCGTAGACCCGGGTGAAAAACTGTTTTTT. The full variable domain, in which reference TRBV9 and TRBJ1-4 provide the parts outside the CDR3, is DSGVTQTPKHLITATGQRVTLRCSPRSGDLSVYWYQQSLDQGLQFLIQYYNGEERAKGNILERFSAQQFPDLHSELNLSSLELGDSALYFCASSVDPGEKLFFGSGTQLSVL.

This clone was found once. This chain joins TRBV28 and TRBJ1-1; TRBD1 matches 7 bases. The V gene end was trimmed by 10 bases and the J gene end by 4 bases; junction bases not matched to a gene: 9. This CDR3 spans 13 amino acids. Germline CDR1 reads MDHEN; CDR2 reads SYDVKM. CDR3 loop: CATSPDRATEAFF. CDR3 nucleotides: TGTGCCACTTCCCCCGACAGGGCCACTGAAGCTTTCTTT. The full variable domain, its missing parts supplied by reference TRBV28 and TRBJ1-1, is DVKVTQSSRYLVKRTGEKVFLECVQDMDHENMFWYRQDPGLGLRLIYFSYDVKMKEKGDIPEGYSVSREKKERFSLILESASTNQTSMYLCATSPDRATEAFFGQGTRLTVV.

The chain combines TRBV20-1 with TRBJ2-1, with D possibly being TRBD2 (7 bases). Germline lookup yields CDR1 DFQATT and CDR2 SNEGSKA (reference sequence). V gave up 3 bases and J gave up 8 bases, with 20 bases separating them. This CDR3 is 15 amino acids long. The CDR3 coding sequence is TGCAGTGCTAGTTCGGGGGGCCCAGGGTACGATGAGCAGTTCTTC. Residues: CSASSGGPGYDEQFF.

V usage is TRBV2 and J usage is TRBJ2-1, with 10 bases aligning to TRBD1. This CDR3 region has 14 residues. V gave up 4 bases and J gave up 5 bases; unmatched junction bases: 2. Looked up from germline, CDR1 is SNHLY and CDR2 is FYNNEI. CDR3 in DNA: TGTGCCAGCAGTGGGGACAGGGGAGACAATGAGCAGTTCTTC. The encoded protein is CASSGDRGDNEQFF.

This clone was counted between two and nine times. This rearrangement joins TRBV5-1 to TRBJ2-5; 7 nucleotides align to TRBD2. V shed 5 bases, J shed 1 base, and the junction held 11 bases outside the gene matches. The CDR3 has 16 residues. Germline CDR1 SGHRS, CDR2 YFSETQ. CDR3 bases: TGCGCCAGCAGTCCCATGGGGGGGGGAATCCAAGAGACCCAGTACTTC. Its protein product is CASSPMGGGIQETQYF.

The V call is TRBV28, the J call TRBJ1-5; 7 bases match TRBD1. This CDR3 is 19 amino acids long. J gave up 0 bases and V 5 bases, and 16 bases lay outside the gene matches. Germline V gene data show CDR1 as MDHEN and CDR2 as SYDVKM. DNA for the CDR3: TGTGCCAGCAGTCCCCGCTACCTCCGGGACAGTTATAGCAATCAGCCCCAGCATTTT. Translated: CASSPRYLRDSYSNQPQHF.

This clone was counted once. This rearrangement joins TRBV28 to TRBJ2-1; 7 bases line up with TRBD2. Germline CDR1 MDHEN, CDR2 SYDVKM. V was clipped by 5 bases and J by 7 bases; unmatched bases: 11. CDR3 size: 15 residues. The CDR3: CASSRGSRGINEQFF. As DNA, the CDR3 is TGTGCCAGCAGTCGCGGGAGTCGGGGAATTAATGAGCAGTTCTTC.

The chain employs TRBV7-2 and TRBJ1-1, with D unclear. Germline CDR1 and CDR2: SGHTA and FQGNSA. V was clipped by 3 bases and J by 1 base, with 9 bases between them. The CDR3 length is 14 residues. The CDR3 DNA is TGTGCCAGCAGCTTTGGTAGTACGAACACTGAAGCTTTCTTT. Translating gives CASSFGSTNTEAFF.

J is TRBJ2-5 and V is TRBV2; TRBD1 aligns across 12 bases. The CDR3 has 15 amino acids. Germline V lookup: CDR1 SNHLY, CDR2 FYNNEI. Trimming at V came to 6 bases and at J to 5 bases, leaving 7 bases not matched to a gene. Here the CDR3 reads CASRPGTGGAETQYF. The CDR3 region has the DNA TGTGCCAGCAGACCCGGGACAGGGGGCGCGGAGACCCAGTACTTC.

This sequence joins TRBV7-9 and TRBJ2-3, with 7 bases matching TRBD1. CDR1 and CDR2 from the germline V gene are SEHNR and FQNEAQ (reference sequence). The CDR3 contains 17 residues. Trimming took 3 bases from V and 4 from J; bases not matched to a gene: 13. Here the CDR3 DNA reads TGTGCCAGCAGCTTCCGAGTTGGGACAGTATTCGCAGATACGCAGTATTTT. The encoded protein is CASSFRVGTVFADTQYF.